This T cell receptor beta chain originates from a study of T-cell reconstitution after alpha-beta-depleted transplantation in children. Findings of the study overall: Several patients had high TCRbeta diversity at day 60; it came from surviving recipient T cells and thymic progenitors. The study reportedly traced alpha-beta T cells about two months after transplant to several hundred expanded graft clones. By one year post-transplant, T-cell counts and diversity largely arose from T cells that were newly produced.

This clonotype came up once. Antigen unknown. A read error may produce the germline difference seen at one junction end. From germline, CDR1 is SGHRS and CDR2 YFSETQ. The CDR3 runs 17 residues. Unique molecular identifiers were incorporated when the TCRbeta library was constructed. MiXCR, run by TCRdb on the PCR reads, gives a single entry per CDR3 protein. This sample yields 300,000 or so distinct CDR3 sequences, of which approximately 23% are seen a single time; approximately 9.9% belongs to the top ten. The specimen comprised PBMCs, mostly from graft donor cells, sampled 180 days after TCRalphabeta/CD19-depleted stem cell transplant. The origin of this receptor is a male patient aged 10 to 17 who had a stem cell transplant for acute lymphoblastic leukemia, so the T cells may come from the graft donor. This sequence joins TRBV5-1 and TRBJ2-1, with TRBD1 matching 11 bases. The CDR3 reads CDSSFFTGTGGHNEQFF. The DNA for the CDR3 is TGCGACAGCAGCTTCTTCACCGGGACAGGGGGGCACAATGAGCAGTTCTTC.